A selection of T cell receptor beta chains follows, all from one sample in a study of T cells in Graves' hyperthyroidism and ophthalmopathy. TCRdb re-called the multiplex PCR reads through MiXCR, storing one row per CDR3 protein. Among more than 500,000 distinct CDR3 sequences listed, around 42% were seen once. Source material: peripheral blood or thyroid tissue (not recorded which). The receptor source for this set is an adult woman with Graves' disease, either hyperthyroidism or ophthalmopathy (not recorded which). The CDR3 runs from the conserved cysteine through the conserved F or W. Each record gives: D gene, J gene, clone size, CDR3 length, V gene, CDR3 protein, CDR3 DNA. A D gene is named only where the DNA matches it firmly. Expanded clones are given a class, and other clones once, few, many or no size at all.

d_gene: TRBD2
j_gene: TRBJ2-7
abundance: few
len: 14
v_gene: TRBV29-1
CDR3aa: CSVEEAGGYYEQYF
CDR3nt: TGCAGCGTTGAAGAAGCGGGGGGCTACTACGAGCAGTACTTC

d_gene: -
j_gene: TRBJ2-5
abundance: -
len: 16
v_gene: TRBV6-4
CDR3aa: CAISDSGRGQGETQYF
CDR3nt: TGTGCCATCAGTGACTCTGGCAGGGGCCAGGGGGAGACCCAGTACTTC

d_gene: -
j_gene: TRBJ1-2
abundance: -
len: 10
v_gene: TRBV29-1
CDR3aa: CSVQGHGYTF
CDR3nt: TGCAGCGTTCAGGGGCATGGCTACACCTTC

d_gene: -
j_gene: TRBJ2-7
abundance: -
len: 19
v_gene: TRBV7-2
CDR3aa: CASSFYICSAPGLAYEQYF
CDR3nt: -

d_gene: -
j_gene: TRBJ1-6
abundance: many
len: 11
v_gene: TRBV5-8
CDR3aa: CASSLGQTLHF
CDR3nt: TGTGCCAGCAGCTTGGGACAGACCCTCCACTTT

d_gene: TRBD2
j_gene: TRBJ2-5
abundance: -
len: 13
v_gene: TRBV2
CDR3aa: CASETSGEETQYF
CDR3nt: TGTGCCAGCGAGACTAGCGGGGAAGAGACCCAGTACTTC

d_gene: TRBD1
j_gene: TRBJ1-5
abundance: -
len: 13
v_gene: TRBV20-1
CDR3aa: CSVNGDRTQPQHF
CDR3nt: TGCAGTGTTAATGGGGACAGGACTCAGCCCCAGCATTTT

d_gene: -
j_gene: TRBJ1-1
abundance: many
len: 13
v_gene: TRBV11-2
CDR3aa: CASSFPGPTEAFF
CDR3nt: TGTGCCAGCAGCTTCCCGGGTCCCACTGAAGCTTTCTTT

d_gene: -
j_gene: TRBJ2-7
abundance: once
len: 14
v_gene: TRBV11-3
CDR3aa: CASARGRENYEQYF
CDR3nt: TGTGCCAGCGCGAGGGGCAGGGAGAACTACGAGCAGTACTTC

d_gene: -
j_gene: TRBJ2-7
abundance: -
len: 14
v_gene: TRBV15
CDR3aa: CATSRSASSYEQYF
CDR3nt: TGTGCCACCAGCAGATCGGCGTCATCGTACGAGCAGTACTTC

d_gene: TRBD1
j_gene: TRBJ1-2
abundance: once
len: 13
v_gene: TRBV29-1
CDR3aa: CSVGDRTVFGYTF
CDR3nt: TGCAGCGTTGGGGACAGGACTGTTTTCGGCTACACCTTC

d_gene: TRBD1
j_gene: TRBJ1-6
abundance: few
len: 16
v_gene: TRBV19
CDR3aa: CASSISGTGVNSPLHF
CDR3nt: TGTGCCAGTAGTATATCGGGGACAGGGGTTAATTCACCCCTCCACTTT

d_gene: TRBD2
j_gene: TRBJ2-1
abundance: -
len: 15
v_gene: TRBV7-8
CDR3aa: CATSRMLAGINEQFF
CDR3nt: TGTGCCACCAGCCGTATGCTAGCGGGAATTAATGAGCAGTTCTTC

d_gene: -
j_gene: TRBJ2-5
abundance: -
len: 14
v_gene: TRBV10-3
CDR3aa: CAISERELSETQYF
CDR3nt: TGTGCCATCAGTGAGCGGGAGCTTTCCGAGACCCAGTACTTC

d_gene: -
j_gene: TRBJ2-5
abundance: once
len: 15
v_gene: TRBV29-1
CDR3aa: CSATKRGTGRETQYF
CDR3nt: TGCAGTGCCACGAAACGCGGGACCGGGCGAGAGACCCAGTACTTC

d_gene: TRBD1
j_gene: TRBJ2-7
abundance: many
len: 14
v_gene: TRBV4-1
CDR3aa: CASSHFTGDHEQYF
CDR3nt: TGCGCCAGCAGCCATTTCACAGGGGACCACGAGCAGTACTTC

d_gene: -
j_gene: TRBJ2-6
abundance: -
len: 16
v_gene: TRBV5-1
CDR3aa: CASSLAGDSGANVLTF
CDR3nt: TGCGCCAGCAGCTTGGCAGGGGACTCTGGGGCCAACGTCCTGACTTTC

d_gene: TRBD1
j_gene: TRBJ2-5
abundance: -
len: 14
v_gene: TRBV29-1
CDR3aa: CSVPETGETETQYF
CDR3nt: TGCAGCGTCCCCGAGACAGGGGAAACGGAGACCCAGTACTTC

d_gene: -
j_gene: TRBJ2-7
abundance: many
len: 15
v_gene: TRBV20-1
CDR3aa: CSARPQGLYSYEQYF
CDR3nt: TGCAGTGCTAGACCACAGGGACTTTACTCCTACGAGCAGTACTTC

d_gene: -
j_gene: TRBJ2-1
abundance: -
len: 14
v_gene: TRBV7-2
CDR3aa: CASSLRHSYNEQFF
CDR3nt: TGTGCCAGCAGCTTAAGACACAGTTACAATGAGCAGTTCTTC

d_gene: -
j_gene: TRBJ1-6
abundance: many
len: 15
v_gene: TRBV2
CDR3aa: CATRGDNSYNSPLHF
CDR3nt: TGTGCCACCAGAGGGGATAACTCCTATAATTCACCCCTCCACTTT

d_gene: -
j_gene: TRBJ2-2
abundance: few
len: 13
v_gene: TRBV30
CDR3aa: CAWSILRTGELFF
CDR3nt: TGTGCCTGGAGTATATTGCGCACCGGGGAGCTGTTTTTT

d_gene: -
j_gene: TRBJ1-1
abundance: -
len: 13
v_gene: TRBV28
CDR3aa: CASSLRGSTEASF
CDR3nt: TGTGCCAGCAGTTTACGGGGAAGCACTGAAGCTTCCTTT

d_gene: -
j_gene: TRBJ1-1
abundance: -
len: 14
v_gene: TRBV20-1
CDR3aa: CSARTPGGYTEAFF
CDR3nt: TGCAGTGCTAGAACCCCCGGGGGGTATACTGAAGCTTTCTTT

d_gene: TRBD2
j_gene: TRBJ2-7
abundance: many
len: 17
v_gene: TRBV10-3
CDR3aa: CAISELLTSGTSYEQYF
CDR3nt: TGTGCCATCAGTGAACTGTTGACTAGCGGCACCTCCTACGAGCAGTACTTC

d_gene: TRBD1
j_gene: TRBJ2-7
abundance: many
len: 16
v_gene: TRBV11-2
CDR3aa: CASSPFSGQTTYEQYF
CDR3nt: TGTGCCAGCAGCCCATTCTCGGGACAGACCACCTACGAGCAGTACTTC

d_gene: TRBD1
j_gene: TRBJ2-2
abundance: -
len: 16
v_gene: TRBV11-2
CDR3aa: CASSTEGKGAAGELFF
CDR3nt: TGTGCCAGCAGCACCGAGGGGAAGGGGGCGGCCGGGGAGCTGTTTTTT

d_gene: -
j_gene: TRBJ1-1
abundance: -
len: 9
v_gene: TRBV29-1
CDR3aa: CSVTWGAFF
CDR3nt: TGCAGCGTAACCTGGGGGGCTTTCTTT

d_gene: -
j_gene: TRBJ2-5
abundance: once
len: 15
v_gene: TRBV7-9
CDR3aa: CASSPRGWLGGTQYF
CDR3nt: TGTGCCAGCAGCCCGAGGGGTTGGCTTGGAGGGACCCAGTACTTC

d_gene: -
j_gene: TRBJ2-2
abundance: -
len: 16
v_gene: TRBV25-1
CDR3aa: CASSAQGAIKVGELFF
CDR3nt: TGTGCCAGCAGTGCCCAGGGAGCGATAAAGGTCGGGGAGCTGTTTTTT

d_gene: -
j_gene: TRBJ2-5
abundance: -
len: 14
v_gene: TRBV20-1
CDR3aa: CSAGVDGRLGTQYF
CDR3nt: TGCAGTGCCGGGGTCGACGGGAGACTAGGGACCCAGTACTTC

d_gene: -
j_gene: TRBJ1-2
abundance: many
len: 13
v_gene: TRBV4-2
CDR3aa: CASSQPDTFRYTF
CDR3nt: TGTGCCAGCAGCCAACCTGATACGTTTCGCTACACCTTC

d_gene: -
j_gene: TRBJ1-2
abundance: many
len: 13
v_gene: TRBV12-3/TRBV12-4
CDR3aa: CASAPNRAYGYTF
CDR3nt: TGTGCCAGCGCCCCTAACAGGGCTTATGGCTACACCTTC

d_gene: -
j_gene: TRBJ1-3
abundance: -
len: 16
v_gene: TRBV9
CDR3aa: CASSPVGRYSGNTIYF
CDR3nt: TGTGCCAGCAGCCCAGTGGGCCGATACTCTGGAAACACCATATATTTT

d_gene: -
j_gene: TRBJ1-2
abundance: many
len: 12
v_gene: TRBV2
CDR3aa: CASSGDGYGYTF
CDR3nt: TGTGCCAGCAGTGGGGACGGATATGGCTACACCTTC

d_gene: -
j_gene: TRBJ1-1
abundance: many
len: 13
v_gene: TRBV12-3/TRBV12-4
CDR3aa: CASSLTARTEAFF
CDR3nt: TGTGCCAGCAGTTTAACAGCCCGCACTGAAGCTTTCTTT

d_gene: TRBD1
j_gene: TRBJ1-2
abundance: -
len: 18
v_gene: TRBV15
CDR3aa: CATSSQLPVRQGDYGYTF
CDR3nt: TGTGCCACCAGCAGCCAACTCCCAGTACGACAGGGCGACTATGGCTACACCTTC

d_gene: -
j_gene: TRBJ2-5
abundance: many
len: 12
v_gene: TRBV20-1
CDR3aa: CSALGLRETQYF
CDR3nt: TGCAGTGCTCTCGGTTTAAGGGAGACCCAGTACTTC

d_gene: -
j_gene: TRBJ2-7
abundance: -
len: 15
v_gene: TRBV18
CDR3aa: CASSPGDSQIYEQYF
CDR3nt: TGTGCCAGCTCACCAGGTGACAGTCAGATCTACGAGCAGTACTTC

d_gene: TRBD1
j_gene: TRBJ1-2
abundance: -
len: 15
v_gene: TRBV9
CDR3aa: CASSVSQGADYGYTF
CDR3nt: TGTGCCAGCAGCGTGTCACAGGGGGCGGACTATGGCTACACCTTC

d_gene: -
j_gene: TRBJ2-1
abundance: -
len: 13
v_gene: TRBV10-2
CDR3aa: CASSRDKINEQFF
CDR3nt: TGCGCCAGCAGCCGGGACAAGATCAATGAGCAGTTCTTC

d_gene: -
j_gene: TRBJ1-6
abundance: few
len: 14
v_gene: TRBV27
CDR3aa: CASIGGSRNSPLHF
CDR3nt: TGTGCCAGCATCGGGGGTAGTAGGAATTCACCCCTCCACTTT

d_gene: -
j_gene: TRBJ2-5
abundance: few
len: 17
v_gene: TRBV4-1
CDR3aa: CASSRTGTPVDQETQYF
CDR3nt: TGCGCCAGCAGCCGCACCGGGACTCCAGTAGACCAAGAGACCCAGTACTTC

d_gene: -
j_gene: TRBJ2-5
abundance: -
len: 15
v_gene: TRBV7-3
CDR3aa: CASSLTGSTGETQYF
CDR3nt: TGTGCCAGCAGCTTAACGGGGTCCACCGGGGAGACCCAGTACTTC

d_gene: -
j_gene: TRBJ2-5
abundance: -
len: 13
v_gene: TRBV29-1
CDR3aa: CSVGFAGEETQYF
CDR3nt: TGCAGCGTTGGGTTCGCCGGTGAGGAGACCCAGTACTTC

d_gene: -
j_gene: TRBJ2-5
abundance: many
len: 15
v_gene: TRBV5-1
CDR3aa: CASSNSGKTGETQYF
CDR3nt: TGCGCCAGCAGCAATAGCGGAAAAACGGGGGAGACCCAGTACTTC

d_gene: TRBD2
j_gene: TRBJ2-1
abundance: once
len: 15
v_gene: TRBV9
CDR3aa: CASSLTSGAYNEQFF
CDR3nt: TGCGCCAGCAGCCTGACTAGCGGAGCCTACAATGAGCAGTTCTTC

d_gene: -
j_gene: TRBJ1-5
abundance: -
len: 15
v_gene: TRBV2
CDR3aa: CASSALAERQQPQHF
CDR3nt: TGTGCCAGCAGTGCACTAGCGGAGCGCCAGCAGCCCCAGCATTTT

d_gene: -
j_gene: TRBJ2-5
abundance: -
len: 14
v_gene: TRBV29-1
CDR3aa: CSVESLWVAETQYF
CDR3nt: TGCAGCGTTGAAAGCCTTTGGGTTGCAGAGACCCAGTACTTC

d_gene: -
j_gene: TRBJ1-4
abundance: -
len: 20
v_gene: TRBV25-1
CDR3aa: CASSPSSVTPTFATNEKLFF
CDR3nt: TGTGCCAGCAGTCCCTCTAGCGTCACTCCAACCTTTGCAACTAATGAAAAACTGTTTTTT

d_gene: TRBD1
j_gene: TRBJ1-2
abundance: few
len: 16
v_gene: TRBV4-1
CDR3aa: CASSQFLIQGAVGYTF
CDR3nt: TGCGCCAGCAGCCAATTTTTAATCCAGGGGGCGGTGGGCTACACCTTC

d_gene: TRBD2
j_gene: TRBJ2-5
abundance: many
len: 15
v_gene: TRBV5-1
CDR3aa: CASSAGGTPQETQYF
CDR3nt: TGCGCCAGCAGCGCGGGGGGGACACCTCAAGAGACCCAGTACTTC

d_gene: -
j_gene: TRBJ1-5
abundance: many
len: 14
v_gene: TRBV4-1
CDR3aa: CASSQRGSNQPQHF
CDR3nt: TGCGCCAGCAGCCAACGGGGAAGCAATCAGCCCCAGCATTTT

d_gene: -
j_gene: TRBJ1-1
abundance: -
len: 13
v_gene: TRBV6-2/TRBV6-3
CDR3aa: CAREPSGTTEAFF
CDR3nt: TGTGCTAGGGAGCCCTCCGGGACCACGGAAGCTTTCTTT

d_gene: TRBD1
j_gene: TRBJ1-5
abundance: many
len: 16
v_gene: TRBV14
CDR3aa: CASSLALGQGNQPQHF
CDR3nt: TGTGCCAGCAGCCTTGCCCTGGGACAGGGCAATCAGCCCCAGCATTTT

d_gene: TRBD1
j_gene: TRBJ2-7
abundance: -
len: 15
v_gene: TRBV6-6
CDR3aa: CASSLGGTGTYEQYF
CDR3nt: TGTGCCAGCAGTTTAGGAGGGACAGGGACCTACGAGCAGTACTTC

d_gene: -
j_gene: TRBJ1-6
abundance: few
len: 18
v_gene: TRBV25-1
CDR3aa: CASSHSGLLGSYNSPLHF
CDR3nt: TGTGCCAGCAGCCACTCAGGGCTCCTAGGATCCTATAATTCACCCCTCCACTTT